What follows is one T cell receptor (beta chain) and its context. What it binds is not known. The data were taken from a study of cytotoxic CD8 clonotypes in ibrutinib-treated CLL. Broader study findings: Increased clonality at ibrutinib response gave way to a return toward baseline at progression. The times at which samples were taken varied between sustained-remission and progressing patients.

TCR beta libraries used about 1.9 micrograms of DNA from cryopreserved PBMCs. Germline-derived CDR1 and CDR2 are KGHSH and LQKENI. There are 17 residues in the CDR3. Trimming cost V 0 bases and J 3 bases, with 15 bases left between them. Libraries were prepared by immunoSEQ multiplex PCR; TCRdb keeps only in-frame clonotypes and omits some of them. The table has fewer than 200,000 clones, about 84% seen once; the top ten hold about 4.5%. This receptor was identified in a human donor with chronic lymphocytic leukemia. The V call is TRBV18, the J call TRBJ2-4; D not resolved. Sample: PBMCs, taken after 24 months of ibrutinib treatment. The DNA for the CDR3 is TGTGCCAGCTCACCACCCCAGAGGACCACCAACAAAAACATTCAGTACTTC. Amino acids: CASSPPQRTTNKNIQYF.